This TCR beta chain was obtained from a study of T cell changes during pregnancy in multiple sclerosis. Looked up from germline, CDR1 is MNHNY and CDR2 is SVGAGI (reference sequence). The V end was cut by 4 bases, the J end by 8 bases, with 12 bases between. CDR3 length: 13 residues. The assay was immunoSEQ multiplex PCR, and TCRdb's table has in-frame clones only and misses some. The sample holds about 110,000 clones, about 90% seen once. The sequencing here drew on peripheral blood, taken before pregnancy. The chain links TRBV6-6 to TRBJ2-1, with a tentative D call TRBD2 (5 bases). The sequence came from a female donor with multiple sclerosis, enrolled in a pregnancy study. In nucleotides, the CDR3 is TGTGCCAGCAGTTCTTCTAGCATCCATGAGCAGTTCTTC. Translating gives CASSSSSIHEQFF.